A selection of T cell receptor beta chains follows, all from one sample in a study of blood T cell repertoires in COVID-19. Sequencing used immunoSEQ multiplex PCR; TCRdb keeps in-frame clones, though not all of them. The data contain about 330,000 clones, approximately 90% of them singletons. The source material was peripheral blood. The receptor set was obtained from a man aged 30-40 years with COVID-19, enrolled during active disease. Each CDR3 is given with its conserved first and last residue. The D gene is left open where the match is weak. Rows may omit the clone size; those that give it use once, few, many or a size class.

>.|TRBV5-1|TRBJ2-3|TRBD2
TGCGCCAGCAGCCTCGATAGACTAGCGGGAGGGCCTTGGACAGATACGCAGTATTTT
CASSLDRLAGGPWTDTQYF
>.|TRBV19|TRBJ2-7|.
TGTGCCAGTAGTATAGTAACAGGTCGTTCCTACGAGCAGTACTTC
CASSIVTGRSYEQYF
>.|TRBV7-9|TRBJ2-1|TRBD2
TGTGCCAGCAGCGCTAGACTTATGGCGGGAGGCCCTTTTTACAATGAGCAGTTCTTC
CASSARLMAGGPFYNEQFF
>.|TRBV4-3|TRBJ2-1|TRBD2
TGCGCCAGCAGCCCCGGAAGCGGGGGATGGAATGAGCAGTTCTTC
CASSPGSGGWNEQFF
>few|TRBV2|TRBJ1-5|.
TGTGCCAGCAGTGAATATTCCAATCAGCCCCAGCATTTT
CASSEYSNQPQHF
>.|TRBV5-1|TRBJ2-7|.
TGCGCCAGCAGCCAATCCGACGGGAGCTCCTACGAGCAGTACTTC
CASSQSDGSSYEQYF
>once|TRBV18|TRBJ2-1|TRBD1
TGTGCCAGCTCACCCCGGACAGGTAGCTCCTACAATGAGCAGTTCTTC
CASSPRTGSSYNEQFF
>.|TRBV6-5|TRBJ1-5|.
TGTGCCAGCAGCGTTACTTCGAATCAGCCCCAGCATTTT
CASSVTSNQPQHF
>.|TRBV4-2|TRBJ2-2|TRBD2
TGTGCCAGCAGCCAAGATCCCGGGGTGCGGGGGGGAAAAGCCGGGGAGCTGTTTTTT
CASSQDPGVRGGKAGELFF
>.|TRBV29-1|TRBJ2-7|TRBD2
TGCAGCGTCCTTAGCGGGACAAGAGGATACGAGCAGTACTTC
CSVLSGTRGYEQYF
>.|TRBV11-2|TRBJ1-4|.
TGTGCCAGCAGCCCCTCGGCGGTGTCCGGTGAAAAACTGTTTTTT
CASSPSAVSGEKLFF
>.|TRBV5-4|TRBJ1-1|.
TGTGCCAGCAGCTTCTCCCGGAGGGGGGGACTATTGAACACTGAAGCTTTCTTT
CASSFSRRGGLLNTEAFF
>.|TRBV27|TRBJ1-2|TRBD1
TGTGCCAGCAGTGGGCTGAACAGGGGGAACTATGGCTACACCTTC
CASSGLNRGNYGYTF
>.|TRBV10-3|TRBJ2-5|TRBD2
TGTGCCATCAGTGAGTCTTCCGGGACTAGCGGGAAAGAGACCCAGTACTTC
CAISESSGTSGKETQYF
>few|TRBV10-3|TRBJ1-5|.
TGTGCCATCAGTCCTAGACGGGATAACGATCAGCCCCAGCATTTT
CAISPRRDNDQPQHF
>.|TRBV6-5|TRBJ1-2|.
TGTGCCAGCAGCCCCGACAGCTACTATGGCTACACCTTC
CASSPDSYYGYTF
>.|TRBV7-3|TRBJ2-3|TRBD2
TGTGCCAGCAGCTTAGAAGCGGGAGGTGTCGCAGATACGCAGTATTTT
CASSLEAGGVADTQYF
>.|TRBV2|TRBJ1-2|.
TGTGCCAGCAGTGAGAGGCAGGCGGGGACCTTC
CASSERQAGTF
>.|TRBV28|TRBJ1-5|TRBD1
TGTGCCACCGCACTACAGGGGGCCCCGCGGGGTCAGCCCCAGCATTTT
CATALQGAPRGQPQHF
>.|TRBV3-1/TRBV3-2|TRBJ2-3|TRBD2
TGTGCCAGCAGACTAGCGGGGGGATGGACAGATACGCAGTATTTT
CASRLAGGWTDTQYF
>many|TRBV11-2|TRBJ1-1|.
TGTGCCAGCAGCCCCACGGGGGGGGGCACTGAAGCTTTCTTT
CASSPTGGGTEAFF
>.|TRBV7-2|TRBJ2-5|.
TGTGCCAGCAGCTTAGCGCACAGGCAAGAGACCCAGTACTTC
CASSLAHRQETQYF
>.|TRBV5-1|TRBJ2-7|TRBD2
TGCGCCAGCAGCTACCCGGGGGATAGCGGGGGGCTTAACTCCTACGAGCAGTACTTC
CASSYPGDSGGLNSYEQYF
>.|TRBV28|TRBJ2-7|.
TGTGCCAGCAGGCTCGTCGGGGGTGGGGACCCCTACGAGCAGTACTTC
CASRLVGGGDPYEQYF